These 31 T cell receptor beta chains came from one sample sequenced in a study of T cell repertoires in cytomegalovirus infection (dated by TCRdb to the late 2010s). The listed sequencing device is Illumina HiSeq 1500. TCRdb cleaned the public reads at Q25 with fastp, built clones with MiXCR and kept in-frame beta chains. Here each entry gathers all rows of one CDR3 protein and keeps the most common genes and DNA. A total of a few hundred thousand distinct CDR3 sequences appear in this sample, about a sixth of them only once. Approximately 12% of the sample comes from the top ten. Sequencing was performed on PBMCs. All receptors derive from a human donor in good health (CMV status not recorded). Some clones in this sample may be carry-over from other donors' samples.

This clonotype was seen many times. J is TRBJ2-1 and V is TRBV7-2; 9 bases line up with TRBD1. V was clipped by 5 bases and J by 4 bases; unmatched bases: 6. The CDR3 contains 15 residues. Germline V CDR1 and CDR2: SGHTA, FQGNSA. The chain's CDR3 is CASSPLGTGYNEQFF. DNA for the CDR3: TGTGCCAGCAGCCCCCTCGGGACAGGGTACAATGAGCAGTTCTTC.

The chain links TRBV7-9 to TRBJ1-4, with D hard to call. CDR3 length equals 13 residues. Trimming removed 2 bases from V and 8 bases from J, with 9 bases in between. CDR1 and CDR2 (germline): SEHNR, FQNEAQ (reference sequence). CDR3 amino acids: CASSLLHGEKLFF. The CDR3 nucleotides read TGTGCCAGCAGCTTACTTCACGGGGAAAAACTGTTTTTT.

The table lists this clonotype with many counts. CDR3 region: CASSFMGGSEAFF. CDR3 nucleotides: TGTGCCAGCAGTTTTATGGGGGGTTCCGAAGCTTTCTTT. V gene TRBV12-3 or TRBV12-4 combines with J gene TRBJ1-1; the D gene is possibly TRBD1 (5 bases). Trimming took 3 bases from V and 8 from J, leaving 13 bases between them. There are 13 residues in the CDR3.

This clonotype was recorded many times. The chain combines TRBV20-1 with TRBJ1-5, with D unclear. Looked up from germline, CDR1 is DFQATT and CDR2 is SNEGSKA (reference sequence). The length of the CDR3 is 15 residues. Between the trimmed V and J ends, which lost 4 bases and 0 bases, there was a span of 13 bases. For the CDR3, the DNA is TGCAGTGCTACCCCGATGACGGATAGCAATCAGCCCCAGCATTTT. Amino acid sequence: CSATPMTDSNQPQHF.

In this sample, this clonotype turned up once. The CDR3 DNA sequence: TGCGCCAGCAGCCAAAACAGGGATGTTGAGGACGAGCAGTACTTC. Translated: CASSQNRDVEDEQYF. The rearrangement uses TRBV4-1 and TRBJ2-7, with D maybe TRBD1 (6 bases). This CDR3 spans 15 amino acids. V lost 2 bases and J lost 5, with 16 bases in between. Germline V gene data show CDR1 as MGHRA and CDR2 as YSYEKL.

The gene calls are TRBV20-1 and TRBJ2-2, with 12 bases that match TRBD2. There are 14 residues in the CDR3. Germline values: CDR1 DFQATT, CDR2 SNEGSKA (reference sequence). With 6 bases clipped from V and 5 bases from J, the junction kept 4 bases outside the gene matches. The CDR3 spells CSARTSGETGELFF. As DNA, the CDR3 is TGCAGTGCCCGGACTAGCGGGGAAACCGGGGAGCTGTTTTTT.

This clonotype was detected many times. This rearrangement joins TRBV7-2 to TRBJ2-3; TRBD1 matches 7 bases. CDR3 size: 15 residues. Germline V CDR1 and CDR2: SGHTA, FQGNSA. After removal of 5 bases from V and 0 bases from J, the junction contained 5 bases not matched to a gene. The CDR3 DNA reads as TGTGCCAGCAGCCCCCGACAGGGCAGCACAGATACGCAGTATTTT. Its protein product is CASSPRQGSTDTQYF.

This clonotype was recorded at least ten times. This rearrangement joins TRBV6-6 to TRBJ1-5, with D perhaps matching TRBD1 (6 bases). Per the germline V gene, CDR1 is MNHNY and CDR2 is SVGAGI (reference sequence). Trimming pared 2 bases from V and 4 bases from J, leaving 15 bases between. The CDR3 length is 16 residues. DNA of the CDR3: TGTGCCAGCAGTTACAACAGGGAGTTAGGGAATCAGCCCCAGCATTTT. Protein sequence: CASSYNRELGNQPQHF.

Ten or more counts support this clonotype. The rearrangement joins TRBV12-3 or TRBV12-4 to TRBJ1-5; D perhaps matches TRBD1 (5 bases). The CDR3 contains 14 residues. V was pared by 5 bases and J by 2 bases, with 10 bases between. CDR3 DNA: TGTGCCAGCAGTGTAAGCAGGGGCAATCAGCCCCAGCATTTT. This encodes CASSVSRGNQPQHF.

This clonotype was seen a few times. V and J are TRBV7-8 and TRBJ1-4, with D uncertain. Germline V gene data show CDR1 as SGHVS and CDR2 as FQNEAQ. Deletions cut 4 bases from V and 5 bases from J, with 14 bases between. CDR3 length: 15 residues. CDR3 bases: TGTGCCAGCAGCTCTGGGCGCGTCCTGAATGAAAAACTGTTTTTT. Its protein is CASSSGRVLNEKLFF.

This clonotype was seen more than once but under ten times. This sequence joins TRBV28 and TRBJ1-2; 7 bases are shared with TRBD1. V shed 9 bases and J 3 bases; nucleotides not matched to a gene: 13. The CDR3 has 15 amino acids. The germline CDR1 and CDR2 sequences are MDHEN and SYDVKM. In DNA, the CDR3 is TGTGCCAGTTCGGGACAGACCCTCATTTACTATGGCTACACCTTC. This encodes CASSGQTLIYYGYTF.

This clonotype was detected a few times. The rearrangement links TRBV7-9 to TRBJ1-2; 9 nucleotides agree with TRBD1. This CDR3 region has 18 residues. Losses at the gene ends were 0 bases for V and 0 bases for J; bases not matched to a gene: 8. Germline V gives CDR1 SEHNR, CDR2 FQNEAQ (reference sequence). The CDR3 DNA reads TGTGCCAGCAGCTTAGCTTTGGACAGGGGCTTAGCTAACTATGGCTACACCTTC. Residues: CASSLALDRGLANYGYTF.

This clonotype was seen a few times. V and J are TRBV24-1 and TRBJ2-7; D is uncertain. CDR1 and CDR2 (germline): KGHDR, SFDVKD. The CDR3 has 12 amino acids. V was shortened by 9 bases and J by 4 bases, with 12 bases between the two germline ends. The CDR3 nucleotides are TGTGCCACCTCCCGAGCTGGGTACGAGCAGTACTTC. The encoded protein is CATSRAGYEQYF.

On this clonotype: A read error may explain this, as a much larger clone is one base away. The CDR3 is CASTHTDTQYF. In nucleotides, the CDR3 is TGTGCCAGCACCCACACAGATACGCAGTATTTT. V is TRBV12-3 or TRBV12-4 and J is TRBJ2-3; D remains ambiguous. The CDR3 loop spans 11 amino acids. V was clipped by 7 bases and J by 2 bases, with 4 bases between them.

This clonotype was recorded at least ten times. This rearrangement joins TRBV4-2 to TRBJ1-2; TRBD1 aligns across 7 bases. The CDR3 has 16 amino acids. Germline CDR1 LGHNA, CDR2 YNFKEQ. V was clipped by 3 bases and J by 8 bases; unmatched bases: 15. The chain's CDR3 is CASSQGDRDSVRGYTF. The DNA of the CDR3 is TGTGCCAGCAGCCAGGGTGACCGGGACAGCGTTAGGGGCTACACCTTC.

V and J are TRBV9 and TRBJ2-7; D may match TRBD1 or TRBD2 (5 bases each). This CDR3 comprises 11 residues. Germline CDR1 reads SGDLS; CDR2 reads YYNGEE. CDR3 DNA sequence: TGTGCGTCCGGGGCCGACTACGAGCAGTACTTC. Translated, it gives CASGADYEQYF. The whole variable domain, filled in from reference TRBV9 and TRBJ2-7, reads DSGVTQTPKHLITATGQRVTLRCSPRSGDLSVYWYQQSLDQGLQFLIQYYNGEERAKGNILERFSAQQFPDLHSELNLSSLELGDSALYFCASGADYEQYFGPGTRLTVT.

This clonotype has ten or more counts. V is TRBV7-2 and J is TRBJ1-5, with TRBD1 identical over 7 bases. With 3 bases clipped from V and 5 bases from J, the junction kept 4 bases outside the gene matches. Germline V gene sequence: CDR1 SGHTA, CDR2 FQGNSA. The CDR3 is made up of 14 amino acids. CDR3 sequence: CASSFSQGDQPQHF. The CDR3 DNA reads TGTGCCAGCAGCTTTTCTCAGGGGGATCAGCCCCAGCATTTT.

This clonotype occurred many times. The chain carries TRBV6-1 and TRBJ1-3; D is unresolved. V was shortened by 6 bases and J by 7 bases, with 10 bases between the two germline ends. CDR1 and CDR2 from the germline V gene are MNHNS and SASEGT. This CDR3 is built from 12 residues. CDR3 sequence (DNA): TGTGCCAGCAGGACACACGGGAACACCATATATTTT. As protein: CASRTHGNTIYF.

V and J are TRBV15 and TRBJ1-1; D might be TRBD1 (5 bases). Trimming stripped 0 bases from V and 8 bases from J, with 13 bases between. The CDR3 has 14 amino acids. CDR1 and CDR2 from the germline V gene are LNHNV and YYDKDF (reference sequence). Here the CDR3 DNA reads TGTGCCACCAGCAGAGACCAGGGAATAACCGAAGCTTTCTTT. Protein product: CATSRDQGITEAFF.

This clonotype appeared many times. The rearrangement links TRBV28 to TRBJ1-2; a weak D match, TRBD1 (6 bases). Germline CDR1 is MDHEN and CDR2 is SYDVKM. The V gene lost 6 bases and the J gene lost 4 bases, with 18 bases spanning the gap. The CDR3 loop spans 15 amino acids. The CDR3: CASSPGQSIPYGYTF. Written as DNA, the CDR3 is TGTGCCAGCAGCCCCGGACAGTCTATACCCTATGGCTACACCTTC.

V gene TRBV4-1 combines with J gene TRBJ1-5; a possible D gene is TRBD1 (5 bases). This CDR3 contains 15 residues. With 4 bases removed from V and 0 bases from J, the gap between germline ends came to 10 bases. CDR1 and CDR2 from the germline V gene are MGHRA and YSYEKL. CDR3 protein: CASSLQDISNQPQHF. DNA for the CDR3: TGCGCCAGCAGCCTTCAGGACATTAGCAATCAGCCCCAGCATTTT.

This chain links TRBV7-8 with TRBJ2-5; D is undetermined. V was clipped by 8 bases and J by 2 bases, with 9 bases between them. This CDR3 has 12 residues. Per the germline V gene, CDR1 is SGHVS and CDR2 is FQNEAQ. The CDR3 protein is CASAVAQETQYF. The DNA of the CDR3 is TGTGCCAGCGCCGTGGCGCAAGAGACCCAGTACTTC. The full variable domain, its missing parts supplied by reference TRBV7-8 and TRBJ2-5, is GAGVSQSPRYKVAKRGQDVALRCDPISGHVSLFWYQQALGQGPEFLTYFQNEAQLDKSGLPSDRFFAERPEGSVSTLKIQRTQQEDSAVYLCASAVAQETQYFGPGTRLLVL.

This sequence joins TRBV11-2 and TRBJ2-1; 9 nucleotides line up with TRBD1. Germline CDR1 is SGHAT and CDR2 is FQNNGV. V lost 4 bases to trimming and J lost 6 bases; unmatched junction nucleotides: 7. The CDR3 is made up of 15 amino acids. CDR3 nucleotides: TGTGCCAGCAGCTCGGGACAGGGTAAAGGCAATGAGCAGTTCTTC. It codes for CASSSGQGKGNEQFF.

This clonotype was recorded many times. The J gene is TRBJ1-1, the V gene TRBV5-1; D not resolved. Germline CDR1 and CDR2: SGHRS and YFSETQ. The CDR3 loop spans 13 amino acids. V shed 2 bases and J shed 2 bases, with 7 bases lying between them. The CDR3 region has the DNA TGCGCCAGCAGCTTAGCCAGCAACACTGAAGCTTTCTTT. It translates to CASSLASNTEAFF. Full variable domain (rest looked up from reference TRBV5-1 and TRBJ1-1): KAGVTQTPRYLIKTRGQQVTLSCSPISGHRSVSWYQQTPGQGLQFLFEYFSETQRNKGNFPGRFSGRQFSNSRSEMNVSTLELGDSALYLCASSLASNTEAFFGQGTRLTVV.

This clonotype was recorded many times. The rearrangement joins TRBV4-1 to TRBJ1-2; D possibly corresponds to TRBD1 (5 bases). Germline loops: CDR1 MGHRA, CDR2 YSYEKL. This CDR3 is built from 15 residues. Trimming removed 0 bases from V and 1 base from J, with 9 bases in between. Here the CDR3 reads CASSQDFQGNYGYTF. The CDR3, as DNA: TGCGCCAGCAGCCAAGATTTCCAGGGTAACTATGGCTACACCTTC.

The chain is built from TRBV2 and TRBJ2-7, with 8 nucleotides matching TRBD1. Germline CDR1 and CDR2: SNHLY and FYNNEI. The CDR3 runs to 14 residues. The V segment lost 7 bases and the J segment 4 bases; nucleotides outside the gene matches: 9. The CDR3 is CASMRGQVGYEQYF. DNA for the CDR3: TGTGCCAGCATGAGGGGACAGGTGGGATACGAGCAGTACTTC.

CDR3 protein: CASSSGQGEEEKLFF. CDR3 nucleotide sequence: TGTGCCAGTAGTTCCGGACAGGGTGAGGAGGAAAAACTGTTTTTT. The chain employs TRBV19 and TRBJ1-4; 8 bases agree with TRBD1. Germline trimming cut 5 bases from V and 8 bases from J; bases unmatched to any gene: 10. Per the germline V gene, CDR1 is LNHDA and CDR2 is SQIVND (reference sequence). The CDR3 is 15 amino acids.

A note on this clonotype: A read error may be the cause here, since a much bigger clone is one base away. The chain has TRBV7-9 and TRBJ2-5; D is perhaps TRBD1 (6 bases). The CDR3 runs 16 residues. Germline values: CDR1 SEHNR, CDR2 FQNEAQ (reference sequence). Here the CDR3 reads CASSFSPQGDQGTQYF. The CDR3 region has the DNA TGTGCCAGCAGCTTTAGCCCACAGGGCGATCAAGGGACCCAGTACTTC.

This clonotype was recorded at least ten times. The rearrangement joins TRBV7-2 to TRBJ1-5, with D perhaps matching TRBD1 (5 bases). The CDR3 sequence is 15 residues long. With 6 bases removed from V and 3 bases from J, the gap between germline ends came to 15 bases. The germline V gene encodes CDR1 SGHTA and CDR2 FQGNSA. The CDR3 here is CASSMSWGTNQPQHF. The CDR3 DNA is TGTGCCAGCAGTATGAGCTGGGGGACCAATCAGCCCCAGCATTTT.

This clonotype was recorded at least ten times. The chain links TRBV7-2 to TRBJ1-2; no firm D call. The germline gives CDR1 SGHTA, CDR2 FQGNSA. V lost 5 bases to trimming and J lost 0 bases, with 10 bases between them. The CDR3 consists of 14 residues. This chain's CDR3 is CASSQQRTNYGYTF. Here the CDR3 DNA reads TGTGCCAGCAGCCAGCAACGCACTAACTATGGCTACACCTTC. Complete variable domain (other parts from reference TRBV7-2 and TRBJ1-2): GAGVSQSPSNKVTEKGKDVELRCDPISGHTALYWYRQSLGQGLEFLIYFQGNSAPDKSGLPSDRFSAERTGGSVSTLTIQRTQQEDSAVYLCASSQQRTNYGYTFGSGTRLTVV.

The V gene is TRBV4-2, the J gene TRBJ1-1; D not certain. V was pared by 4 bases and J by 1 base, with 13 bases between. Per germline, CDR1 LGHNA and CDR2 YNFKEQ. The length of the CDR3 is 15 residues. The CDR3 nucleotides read TGTGCCAGCAGCCCCGAGGAGGGTCGGAACACTGAAGCTTTCTTT. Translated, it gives CASSPEEGRNTEAFF.